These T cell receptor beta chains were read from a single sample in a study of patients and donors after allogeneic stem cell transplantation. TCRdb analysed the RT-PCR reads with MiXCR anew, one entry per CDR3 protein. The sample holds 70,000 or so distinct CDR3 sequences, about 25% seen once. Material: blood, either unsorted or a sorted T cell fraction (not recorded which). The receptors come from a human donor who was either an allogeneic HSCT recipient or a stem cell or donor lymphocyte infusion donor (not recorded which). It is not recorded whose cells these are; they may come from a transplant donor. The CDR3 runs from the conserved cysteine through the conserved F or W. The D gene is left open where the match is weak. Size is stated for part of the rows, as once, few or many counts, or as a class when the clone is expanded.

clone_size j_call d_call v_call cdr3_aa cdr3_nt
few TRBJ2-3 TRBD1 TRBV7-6 CASSMTGAQDTQYF TGTGCCAGCAGCATGACAGGGGCCCAAGATACGCAGTATTTT
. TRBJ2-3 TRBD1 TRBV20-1 CSAKGWGQGTNSDTQYF TGCAGTGCTAAAGGGTGGGGACAGGGGACTAATTCAGATACGCAGTATTTT
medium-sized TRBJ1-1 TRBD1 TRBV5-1 CASTIGQGTEAFF TGCGCCAGCACCATCGGACAGGGGACTGAAGCTTTCTTT
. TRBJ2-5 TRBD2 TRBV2 CASSRLALGTQYF TGTGCCAGCAGTAGACTAGCATTGGGGACCCAGTACTTC
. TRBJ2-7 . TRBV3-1 CASSQGSGGLYEQYF TGTGCCAGCAGCCAAGGAAGCGGAGGGCTCTACGAGCAGTACTTC
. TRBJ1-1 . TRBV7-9 CASSLSRQTTEAFF TGTGCCAGCAGCTTATCGAGACAGACCACTGAAGCTTTCTTT
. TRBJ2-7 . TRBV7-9 CASGISYEQYF TGTGCCAGCGGGATTTCCTACGAGCAGTACTTC
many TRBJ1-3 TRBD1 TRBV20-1 CSAHSQGASGNTIYF TGCAGTGCTCATTCACAGGGGGCATCGGGAAACACCATATATTTT
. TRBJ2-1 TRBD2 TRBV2 CASTPGGSSNEQFF TGTGCCAGCACACCGGGGGGGTCGAGCAATGAGCAGTTCTTC
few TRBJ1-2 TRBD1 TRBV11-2 CASSLLQRDRGLYGYTF TGTGCCAGCAGCTTACTCCAACGGGACAGGGGTCTCTATGGCTACACCTTC
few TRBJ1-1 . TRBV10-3 CAISRQIPSNTEAFF TGTGCCATCAGTCGACAGATTCCCTCGAACACTGAAGCTTTCTTT
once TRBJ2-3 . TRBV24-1 CATSDHQGDTQYF TGTGCCACCAGTGATCACCAGGGGGATACGCAGTATTTT
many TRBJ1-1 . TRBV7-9 CASSYQIGVEAFF TGTGCCAGCAGCTATCAGATCGGGGTGGAAGCTTTCTTT
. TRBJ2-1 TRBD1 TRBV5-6 CASSWSGTAAYNEQFF TGTGCCAGCAGTTGGTCCGGGACAGCCGCCTACAATGAGCAGTTCTTC
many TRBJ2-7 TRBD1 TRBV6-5 CASRWDRWTYEQYF TGTGCCAGCAGATGGGACAGGTGGACCTACGAGCAGTACTTC
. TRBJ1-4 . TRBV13 CASSLRQLNEKLFF TGTGCCAGCAGCTTGAGACAGCTTAATGAAAAACTGTTTTTT